This T cell receptor (beta chain) was sequenced in a study of T-cell memory formation after mild COVID-19. Study-wide findings and caveats: The second-wave clones peaking on day 37 were not confirmed as SARS-CoV-2-specific.

Trimming shortened V by 6 bases and J by 4 bases, and 4 bases separated the two germline ends. The CDR3 runs to 11 residues. There are a few counts of this clonotype. Antigen specificity is unknown. From 5'RACE with constant-segment primers came TCR alpha and TCR beta cDNA libraries that carried sample barcodes and UMIs. TCRdb fed the 5' RACE reads into MiXCR, producing one record per CDR3 protein. This table has about 400,000 distinct CDR3 sequences, roughly a quarter appearing once. The chain employs TRBV12-3 or TRBV12-4 and TRBJ2-1; no clear D. The sequence was obtained from an adult woman who had mild COVID-19 (a few samples of this study predate the infection). Cell type and time point are not known. The sample consisted of PBMCs or a T cell subset sorted from them (not recorded which). CDR3 amino acids: CASREYNEQFF. The CDR3 DNA is TGTGCCAGCAGGGAGTACAATGAGCAGTTCTTC.